The 21 T cell receptor beta chains below come from one sample, sequenced in a study of blood T cell repertoires in COVID-19. Using immunoSEQ multiplex PCR, the repertoire was profiled, and TCRdb retains in-frame clones only, with some absent. The repertoire holds 80,000 to 100,000 clones, 82% seen once, with roughly 11% in the top ten. The sequencing sample was made of peripheral blood. The receptors derive from a man aged 70-80 years with active or convalescent COVID-19.

The chain is built from TRBV7-5 and TRBJ1-4; TRBD1 is the table's D call, not checked against the DNA. TRBV7-5 is flagged as a pseudogene. This CDR3 has 14 amino acids. CDR3 in amino acids: CARSRDRVIEKLFF. The CDR3, as DNA: TGTGCCAGAAGCAGGGACAGGGTGATTGAAAAACTGTTTTTT.

The CDR3 sequence: CASSLSSRTGPYNEQFF. In nucleotides, the CDR3 is TGTGCCAGTAGTTTATCTTCCCGGACAGGACCCTACAATGAGCAGTTCTTC. The chain carries TRBV19 and TRBJ2-1; 7 bases map to TRBD1. The CDR3 is made up of 17 amino acids. Losses at the gene ends were 5 bases for V and 2 bases for J; bases not matched to a gene: 12. The germline CDR1 and CDR2 sequences are LNHDA and SQIVND (reference sequence).

This chain joins TRBV3-1 (or the pseudogene TRBV3-2) and TRBJ2-4; 10 nucleotides align to TRBD2. From germline, CDR1 is LGHDT and CDR2 YNNKEL (reference sequence). This CDR3 comprises 17 residues. V gave up 1 base and J gave up 4 bases; unmatched junction bases: 7. The CDR3 sequence: CASSQGLAGGEKNIQYF. The CDR3, as DNA: TGTGCCAGCAGCCAAGGCTTAGCGGGGGGTGAGAAAAACATTCAGTACTTC.

The V gene is TRBV7-9, the J gene TRBJ1-1; 8 bases fit TRBD1. This CDR3 has 15 amino acids. The germline V gene has CDR1 SEHNR and CDR2 FQNEAQ (reference sequence). V shed 5 bases, J shed 1 base, and the junction held 6 bases outside the gene matches. CDR3 nucleotide sequence: TGTGCCAGCAGCCCAGCCGGGACAGGGAACACTGAAGCTTTCTTT. Translated, it gives CASSPAGTGNTEAFF.

The J gene is TRBJ1-1, the V gene TRBV5-6; the match to TRBD1 covers 10 bases. With 4 bases clipped from V and 0 bases from J, the junction kept 3 bases outside the gene matches. The CDR3 has 15 residues. The germline CDR1 and CDR2 sequences are SGHDT and YYEEEE. CDR3 sequence (DNA): TGTGCCAGCAGCCCGGGACAGGGGATGAACACTGAAGCTTTCTTT. Its protein is CASSPGQGMNTEAFF.

The CDR3 is CASSFGPGVETQYF. The CDR3 DNA follows: TGTGCCAGCAGTTTTGGTCCAGGGGTGGAGACCCAGTACTTC. This chain links TRBV6-6 with TRBJ2-5, with a weak D call TRBD1 (6 bases). The CDR3 length is 14 residues. CDR1 and CDR2 from the germline V gene are MNHNY and SVGAGI (reference sequence). The V end was cut by 4 bases, the J end by 5 bases, with 14 bases between.

V and J are TRBV7-2 and TRBJ2-1; TRBD2 agrees at 8 bases. The germline V gene has CDR1 SGHTA and CDR2 FQGNSA. V shed 0 bases, J shed 2 bases, and the junction held 3 bases outside the gene matches. This CDR3 spans 16 amino acids. CDR3 bases: TGTGCCAGCAGCTTAGCCGGACTAGCCCCCTACAATGAGCAGTTCTTC. Translating gives CASSLAGLAPYNEQFF.

The chain uses TRBV10-3 and TRBJ2-5; weak D call: TRBD1 (7 bases). This CDR3 spans 12 amino acids. CDR1 ENHRY and CDR2 SYGVKD come from the germline V gene. Trimming left V 5 bases short and J 10 bases short, with 14 bases between. CDR3 region: CAISPPGGSQYF. The CDR3 DNA sequence: TGTGCCATCAGTCCACCAGGGGGGAGCCAGTACTTC.

The CDR3 DNA is TGCGCCAGCAGCTTGACCTATCACGCGAACACCGGGGAGCTGTTTTTT. This codes for CASSLTYHANTGELFF. V usage is TRBV5-1 and J usage is TRBJ2-2; unclear D gene. V lost 1 base to trimming and J lost 0 bases, with 10 bases between them. The CDR3 is 16 amino acids. Germline V gene sequence: CDR1 SGHRS, CDR2 YFSETQ.

The J gene is TRBJ2-3, the V gene TRBV11-1, with D tentatively TRBD2 (6 bases). Germline-derived CDR1 and CDR2 are SGHAT and FQDESV (reference sequence). The CDR3 runs to 16 residues. The germline V and J ends were trimmed by 4 bases and 2 bases, with 16 bases remaining between them. CDR3 in amino acids: CASSSRATSFTDTQYF. Here the CDR3 DNA reads TGTGCCAGCAGCTCCAGGGCCACTAGCTTCACAGATACGCAGTATTTT.

This clone was observed a handful of times. The chain couples TRBV6-5 to TRBJ1-2; unclear D gene. Germline V gene lookup returns CDR1 MNHEY and CDR2 SVGAGI. The V end lost 5 bases, the J end lost 4 bases, and 11 bases lay between the germline ends. The CDR3 contains 13 residues. In DNA form, the CDR3 reads TGTGCCAGCAGTCCCCGAGGCCCCTATGGCTACACCTTC. Its translation: CASSPRGPYGYTF.

This chain joins TRBV28 and TRBJ1-1; TRBD1 agrees at 8 bases. Trimming took 5 bases from V and 4 from J; bases not matched to a gene: 15. Germline V CDR1 and CDR2: MDHEN, SYDVKM. This CDR3 region has 17 residues. CDR3 nucleotide sequence: TGTGCCAGCAGTACCGAGATCAGGGGGCGGATGGCCACTGAAGCTTTCTTT. The encoded protein is CASSTEIRGRMATEAFF.

V usage is TRBV4-1 and J usage is TRBJ1-4; 7 bases fit TRBD1. V was pared by 6 bases and J by 4 bases, with 5 bases of the junction left unmatched. This CDR3 is built from 14 residues. Germline CDR1 and CDR2: MGHRA and YSYEKL. The chain's CDR3 is CASRLGQSNEKLFF. Here the CDR3 DNA reads TGCGCCAGCAGGCTGGGACAGAGTAATGAAAAACTGTTTTTT.

V is TRBV30 and J is TRBJ1-4; no clear D. The V gene lost 2 bases and the J gene lost 5 bases, with 15 bases spanning the gap. There are 15 residues in the CDR3. Germline V CDR1 and CDR2: GTSNPN, SVGIG (reference sequence). The CDR3 DNA is TGTGCCTGGAGTACTAAACACCTCGGGAATGAAAAACTGTTTTTT. The encoded protein is CAWSTKHLGNEKLFF.

The genes are TRBV19 and TRBJ2-3; 9 bases are shared with TRBD2. CDR1 and CDR2 from the germline V gene are LNHDA and SQIVND (reference sequence). CDR3 length: 17 amino acids. The V gene end was trimmed by 5 bases and the J gene end by 6 bases; junction bases not matched to a gene: 15. The CDR3 bases are TGTGCCAGTAGTTCCCGCACGGCTAGCGGGGCCAGGGATACGCAGTATTTT. Translation gives CASSSRTASGARDTQYF.

The V gene is TRBV10-3, the J gene TRBJ2-2, with D possibly matching TRBD2 (6 bases). The CDR3 has 12 amino acids. V was clipped by 10 bases and J by 4 bases, with 10 bases between them. In germline, CDR1 is ENHRY, CDR2 SYGVKD. CDR3 nucleotide sequence: TGTGCCACCGGGGGACCCACCGGGGAGCTGTTTTTT. As protein: CATGGPTGELFF.

This chain joins TRBV7-2 and TRBJ1-5; no firm D call. V lost 0 bases and J lost 5, with 5 bases in between. Germline V gene data show CDR1 as SGHTA and CDR2 as FQGNSA. The CDR3 covers 13 residues. The CDR3 loop is CASSLARDQPQHF. In nucleotides, the CDR3 is TGTGCCAGCAGCTTAGCGCGCGATCAGCCCCAGCATTTT.

This clone was observed once. The chain employs TRBV14 and TRBJ1-4; D not resolved. CDR1 and CDR2 (germline): SGHDN, FVKESK. The CDR3 sequence is 14 residues long. V gave up 4 bases and J gave up 6 bases, with 12 bases separating them. Here the CDR3 reads CASSRGKTYEKLFF. The CDR3 DNA follows: TGTGCCAGCAGCCGCGGCAAGACTTATGAAAAACTGTTTTTT.

The CDR3 DNA is TGTGCCAGTAGCAGACAGGGAGGTCAGCCCCAGCATTTT. Protein: CASSRQGGQPQHF. The rearrangement uses TRBV19 and TRBJ1-5; 7 bases line up with TRBD1. CDR3 length: 13 residues. Germline CDR1 LNHDA, CDR2 SQIVND (reference sequence). V lost 6 bases to trimming and J lost 6 bases; unmatched junction nucleotides: 5.

The V gene is TRBV19, the J gene TRBJ1-3, with a tentative D call TRBD1 (5 bases). Deletions cut 7 bases from V and 4 bases from J, with 14 bases between. The CDR3 extends over 14 amino acids. Germline assignment: CDR1 LNHDA and CDR2 SQIVND (reference sequence). DNA for the CDR3: TGTGCCAGTAAGGCGGGGACCCAAGGAAACACCATATATTTT. It translates to CASKAGTQGNTIYF.

This clone appeared a few times. V usage is TRBV7-2 and J usage is TRBJ1-3; TRBD1 is a possible D gene (5 bases). V gave up 3 bases and J gave up 0 bases, with 9 bases separating them. The CDR3 loop spans 15 amino acids. Germline-derived CDR1 and CDR2 are SGHTA and FQGNSA. CDR3 in DNA: TGTGCCAGCAGCTTTTGGACACGCTCTGGAAACACCATATATTTT. Translating it yields CASSFWTRSGNTIYF.